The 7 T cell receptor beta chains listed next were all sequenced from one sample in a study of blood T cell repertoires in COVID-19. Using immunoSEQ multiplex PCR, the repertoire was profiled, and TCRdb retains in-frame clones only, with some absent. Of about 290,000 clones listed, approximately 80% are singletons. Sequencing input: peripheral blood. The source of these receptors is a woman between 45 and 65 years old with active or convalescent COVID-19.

The CDR3: CASSLAPGRGGYTF. CDR3 DNA: TGTGCCAGCAGCTTAGCGCCAGGCAGAGGGGGCTACACCTTC. The V and J genes are TRBV7-9 and TRBJ1-2; D unclear. V shed 0 bases and J shed 8 bases, with 13 bases lying between them. The germline V gene has CDR1 SEHNR and CDR2 FQNEAQ (reference sequence). The length of the CDR3 is 14 residues.

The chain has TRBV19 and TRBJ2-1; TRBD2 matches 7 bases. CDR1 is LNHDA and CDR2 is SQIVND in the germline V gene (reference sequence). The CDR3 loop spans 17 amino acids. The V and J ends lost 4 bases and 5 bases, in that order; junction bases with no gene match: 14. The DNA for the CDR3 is TGTGCCAGTAGTAGTCGGGACTACCAGATCCTTAACAATGAGCAGTTCTTC. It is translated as CASSSRDYQILNNEQFF.

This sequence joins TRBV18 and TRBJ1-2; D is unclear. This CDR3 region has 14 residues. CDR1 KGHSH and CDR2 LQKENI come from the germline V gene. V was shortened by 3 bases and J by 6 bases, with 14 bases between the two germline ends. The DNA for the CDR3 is TGTGCCAGCTCACCCTTTCGGGGTCCGGATGGCTACACCTTC. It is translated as CASSPFRGPDGYTF.

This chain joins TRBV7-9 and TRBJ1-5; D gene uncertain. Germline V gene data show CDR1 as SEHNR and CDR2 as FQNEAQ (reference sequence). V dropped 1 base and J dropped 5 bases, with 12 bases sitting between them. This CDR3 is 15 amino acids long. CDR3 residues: CASSLGAGRHQPQHF. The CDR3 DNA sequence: TGTGCCAGCAGCTTAGGTGCAGGCAGACATCAGCCCCAGCATTTT.

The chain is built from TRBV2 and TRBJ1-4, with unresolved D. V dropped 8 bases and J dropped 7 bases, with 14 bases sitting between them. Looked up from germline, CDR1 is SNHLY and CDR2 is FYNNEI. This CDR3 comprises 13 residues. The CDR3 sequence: CASARTTGEKLFF. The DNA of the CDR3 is TGTGCCAGCGCGCGAACGACGGGTGAAAAACTGTTTTTT.

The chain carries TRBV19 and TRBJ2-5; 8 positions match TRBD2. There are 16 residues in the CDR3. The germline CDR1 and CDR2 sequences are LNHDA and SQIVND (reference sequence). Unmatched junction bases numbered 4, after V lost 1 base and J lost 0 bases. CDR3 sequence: CASSIGGGRNQETQYF. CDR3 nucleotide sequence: TGTGCCAGTAGTATAGGGGGCGGGAGGAACCAAGAGACCCAGTACTTC.

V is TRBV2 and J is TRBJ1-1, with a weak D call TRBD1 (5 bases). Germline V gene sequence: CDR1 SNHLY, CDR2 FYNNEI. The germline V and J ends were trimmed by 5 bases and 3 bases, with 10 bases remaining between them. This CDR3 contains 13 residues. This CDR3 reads CASSRQPYTEAFF. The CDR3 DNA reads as TGTGCCAGCAGTCGACAGCCCTACACTGAAGCTTTCTTT.